Listed below are T cell receptor beta chains from one sample, sequenced in a study of blood T cell repertoires in COVID-19. Sequencing used immunoSEQ multiplex PCR; TCRdb keeps in-frame clones, though not all of them. The table lists 40,000 to 50,000 clones, more than 75% of them singletons. What was sequenced was peripheral blood. The receptors were gathered from a human donor in a cohort sampled during active COVID-19. Each CDR3 is given with its conserved first and last residue. D genes are given only for firm matches. Where a row states a size, it is once, few, many or the class of an expanded clone; other rows omit it.

v_call	clone_size	d_call	j_call	cdr3_nt	cdr3_aa
TRBV5-1	.	TRBD2	TRBJ2-1	TGCGCCAGCAGATTGGGACTAGGGTTCGTTGAGCAGTTCTTC	CASRLGLGFVEQFF
TRBV19	few	TRBD1	TRBJ1-5	TGTGCCAGTAGTATGGGACAGCTCAATCAGCCCCAGCATTTT	CASSMGQLNQPQHF
TRBV5-6	.	TRBD2	TRBJ2-2	TGTGCCAGCAGGGGGACTAGCGGAAACACCGGGGAGCTGTTTTTT	CASRGTSGNTGELFF
TRBV27	.	.	TRBJ1-6	TGTGCCAGCAGTTCCTATACCCGCGGGCTGAGCTCCTATAATTCACCCCTCCACTTT	CASSSYTRGLSSYNSPLHF
TRBV27	.	.	TRBJ2-3	TGTGCCAGCAGTTCCCCCGACTACCTAGAAGGAGGAGATACGCAGTATTTT	CASSSPDYLEGGDTQYF
TRBV3-1/TRBV3-2	.	.	TRBJ1-6	TGTGCCAGCAGCCAAGGGGCAAGACGGGGAAATTCACCCCTCCACTTT	CASSQGARRGNSPLHF
TRBV7-9	.	.	TRBJ1-3	TGTGCCAGCAGGACATCAGTTGGCTCTGGAAACACCATATATTTT	CASRTSVGSGNTIYF
TRBV5-1	.	.	TRBJ1-1	TGCGCCAGCAGCTTGGGAGGGACAATGAACACTGAAGCTTTCTTT	CASSLGGTMNTEAFF
TRBV19	.	.	TRBJ2-5	TGTGCCAGTAGTAGGGCAGGGGGGTCCTGGAAAGAGACCCAGTACTTC	CASSRAGGSWKETQYF
TRBV19	.	.	TRBJ1-2	TGTGCCAGTAGTATATGGGGCAGGGACTATGGCTACACCTTC	CASSIWGRDYGYTF
TRBV30	.	TRBD1	TRBJ1-2	TGTGCCTGGAGCGACAGGGGCTTCCGCTATGGCTACACCTTC	CAWSDRGFRYGYTF
TRBV28	.	.	TRBJ1-1	TGTGCCAGCGCCCCCGGACAGACTTTGATGAACACTGAAGCTTTCTTT	CASAPGQTLMNTEAFF
TRBV7-3	.	TRBD1	TRBJ2-7	TGTGCCAGCAGCCCGACAGGGGAAGAAGAACAGTACTTC	CASSPTGEEEQYF
TRBV29-1	.	TRBD1	TRBJ1-2	TGCAGCGTTGAAAGCAGGGGGTTACGCGGCTACACCTTC	CSVESRGLRGYTF
TRBV4-1	.	.	TRBJ2-1	TGCGCCAGCAGCCAAGACCGGGAGCGCTACAATGAGCAGTTCTTC	CASSQDRERYNEQFF
TRBV9	.	TRBD2	TRBJ2-1	TGTGCCAGCGCCCTAGCGGGAGGGCCAGGTGAGCAGTTCTTC	CASALAGGPGEQFF
TRBV27	.	.	TRBJ2-1	TGTGCCAGCATCGCTTCGACAGGCTACAATGAGCAGTTCTTC	CASIASTGYNEQFF
TRBV7-9	.	TRBD2	TRBJ2-5	TGTGCCAGCCCGAACGGGACGACTAGCGGGGAGACCCAGTACTTC	CASPNGTTSGETQYF
TRBV7-9	.	TRBD2	TRBJ2-1	TGTGCCAGCAGCTTAGGGGTAGGCGGGAGGATAGGTGATGAGCAGTTCTTC	CASSLGVGGRIGDEQFF
TRBV18	.	.	TRBJ1-1	TGTGCCAGCTCAACTACAGGGCCTGGAGAAAACACTGAAGCTTTCTTT	CASSTTGPGENTEAFF
TRBV12-3/TRBV12-4	.	.	TRBJ1-1	TGTGCCAGCACCACATACCCAAACACTGAAGCTTTCTTT	CASTTYPNTEAFF
TRBV2	.	.	TRBJ1-1	TGTGCCAGCAGCACAGGGCCGGGGACTGAAGCTTTCTTT	CASSTGPGTEAFF